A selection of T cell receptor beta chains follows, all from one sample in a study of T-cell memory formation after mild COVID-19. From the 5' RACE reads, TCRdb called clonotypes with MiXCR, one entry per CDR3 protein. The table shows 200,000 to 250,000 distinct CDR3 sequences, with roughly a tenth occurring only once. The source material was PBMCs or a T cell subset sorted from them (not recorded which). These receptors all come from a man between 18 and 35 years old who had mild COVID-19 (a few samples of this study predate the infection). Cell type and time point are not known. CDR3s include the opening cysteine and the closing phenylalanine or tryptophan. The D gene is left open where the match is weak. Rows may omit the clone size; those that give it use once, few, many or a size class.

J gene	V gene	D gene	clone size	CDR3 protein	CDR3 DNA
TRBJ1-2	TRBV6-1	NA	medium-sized	CASREGGHGYTF	TGTGCCAGCAGAGAGGGGGGACATGGCTACACCTTC
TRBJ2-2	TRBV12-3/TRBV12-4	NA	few	CASSGIQGYGTGELFF	TGTGCCAGCAGCGGTATCCAGGGGTATGGCACCGGGGAGCTGTTTTTT
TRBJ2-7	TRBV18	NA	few	CASSPRDSHEQYF	TGTGCCAGCTCACCACGGGACTCCCACGAGCAGTACTTC
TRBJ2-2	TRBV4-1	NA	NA	CASSQVWGPGELFF	TGCGCCAGCAGCCAAGTTTGGGGGCCCGGGGAGCTGTTTTTT
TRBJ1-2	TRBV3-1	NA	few	CASSQATGLGYTF	TGTGCCAGCAGCCAAGCTACAGGGCTTGGCTACACCTTC
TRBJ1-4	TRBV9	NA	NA	CASSDGGASNEKLFF	TGTGCCAGCAGCGATGGGGGGGCCTCTAATGAAAAACTGTTTTTT
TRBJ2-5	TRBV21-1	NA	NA	CASSKAPTSGRKETQYF	TGTGCCAGCAGCAAAGCCCCGACTAGCGGGAGGAAAGAGACCCAGTACTTC
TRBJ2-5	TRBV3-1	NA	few	CASSQDPAVRLTREETQYF	TGTGCCAGCAGCCAAGATCCGGCAGTACGACTAACTCGAGAAGAGACCCAGTACTTC
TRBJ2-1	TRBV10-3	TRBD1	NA	CAISDGQGAHEQFF	TGTGCCATCAGTGACGGACAGGGGGCACATGAGCAGTTCTTC
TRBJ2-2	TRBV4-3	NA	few	CASSQGPGETGELFF	TGCGCCAGCAGCCAAGGGCCAGGGGAAACCGGGGAGCTGTTTTTT
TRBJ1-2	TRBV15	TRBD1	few	CATSLSRDRVGNYGYTF	TGTGCCACCAGCCTGTCCCGGGACAGGGTAGGCAACTATGGCTACACCTTC
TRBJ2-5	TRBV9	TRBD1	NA	CASSVATGGGETQYF	TGTGCCAGCAGCGTAGCAACAGGGGGAGGAGAGACCCAGTACTTC
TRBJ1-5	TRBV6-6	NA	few	CASSWWGGANQPQHF	TGTGCCAGCAGTTGGTGGGGGGGGGCCAATCAGCCCCAGCATTTT
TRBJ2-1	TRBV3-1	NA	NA	CASRQTGGTLNEQFF	TGTGCCAGCAGACAGACAGGAGGGACTCTGAATGAGCAGTTCTTC
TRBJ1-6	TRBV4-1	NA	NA	CASSQDGGNDSPLHF	TGCGCCAGCAGCCAAGATGGGGGGAATGATTCACCCCTCCACTTT
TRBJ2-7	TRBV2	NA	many	CASRDGTLWLDEQYF	TGTGCCAGCAGGGATGGTACGCTATGGCTGGACGAGCAGTACTTC
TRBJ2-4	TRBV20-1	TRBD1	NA	CSAIRQGRGIQYF	TGCAGTGCTATAAGACAGGGGCGTGGCATTCAGTACTTC
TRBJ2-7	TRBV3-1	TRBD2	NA	CASSQERTSGNYEQYF	TGTGCCAGCAGCCAAGAACGGACTAGCGGCAACTACGAGCAGTACTTC
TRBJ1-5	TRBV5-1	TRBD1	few	CASRPTGIGNQPQHF	TGCGCCAGCAGACCGACAGGGATTGGAAATCAGCCCCAGCATTTT
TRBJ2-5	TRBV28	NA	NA	CASSQGSEETQYF	TGTGCCAGCAGTCAAGGGAGTGAAGAGACCCAGTACTTC
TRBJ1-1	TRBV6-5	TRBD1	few	CASSYSTGVTEAFF	TGTGCCAGCAGTTACTCGACAGGGGTCACTGAAGCTTTCTTT
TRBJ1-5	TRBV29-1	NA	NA	CSVGTVDQPQHF	TGCAGCGTTGGTACAGTCGATCAGCCCCAGCATTTT
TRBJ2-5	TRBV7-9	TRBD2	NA	CASSLATGGETQYF	TGTGCCAGCAGCTTAGCGACGGGGGGAGAGACCCAGTACTTC
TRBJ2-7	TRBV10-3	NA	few	CAISESGSGAYEQYF	TGTGCCATCAGTGAGTCAGGTTCGGGGGCTTACGAGCAGTACTTC
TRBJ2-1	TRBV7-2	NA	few	CASSLGEVGQQFF	TGTGCCAGCAGCTTAGGAGAAGTGGGACAGCAGTTCTTC
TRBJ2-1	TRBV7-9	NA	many	CASSLVASNHNEQFF	TGTGCCAGCAGCTTAGTGGCTAGCAACCACAATGAGCAGTTCTTC
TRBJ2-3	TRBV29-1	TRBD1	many	CSAGGQGGTDTQYF	TGCAGCGCCGGGGGACAGGGTGGCACAGATACGCAGTATTTT
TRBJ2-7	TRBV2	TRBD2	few	CASSERGLAGGTQYF	TGTGCCAGCAGTGAACGGGGACTAGCGGGGGGTACGCAGTACTTC
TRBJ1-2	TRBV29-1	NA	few	CSVVWEGYTF	TGCAGCGTTGTCTGGGAAGGCTACACCTTC
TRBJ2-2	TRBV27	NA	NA	CASNLRGAGELFF	TGTGCCAGCAACCTCAGAGGGGCCGGGGAGCTGTTTTTT
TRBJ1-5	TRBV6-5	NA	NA	CASRQGSNNQPQHF	TGTGCCAGCAGACAGGGTAGCAACAATCAGCCCCAGCATTTT
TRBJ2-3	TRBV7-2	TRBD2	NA	CASSWDYTDTQYF	TGTGCCAGCAGCTGGGACTACACAGATACGCAGTATTTT
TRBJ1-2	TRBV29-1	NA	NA	CSVEDYSRIRVASGYTF	TGCAGCGTTGAAGATTACAGTAGAATCAGGGTTGCATCTGGCTACACCTTC
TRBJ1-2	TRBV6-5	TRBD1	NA	CASSYGQARGYTF	TGTGCCAGCAGTTACGGACAGGCGCGAGGCTACACCTTC
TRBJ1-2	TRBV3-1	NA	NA	CASSRGDGDGYTF	TGTGCCAGCAGCCGCGGGGACGGCGATGGCTACACCTTC
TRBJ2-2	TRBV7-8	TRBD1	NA	CASSPGQGTNTGELFF	TGTGCCAGCAGTCCGGGACAGGGTACGAACACCGGGGAGCTGTTTTTT
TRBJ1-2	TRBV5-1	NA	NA	CASSIVGGGNYGYTF	TGCGCCAGCAGCATCGTAGGTGGGGGCAACTATGGCTACACCTTC
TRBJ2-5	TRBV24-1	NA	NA	CATSDHEWGQETQYF	TGTGCCACCAGTGATCACGAGTGGGGCCAAGAGACCCAGTACTTC
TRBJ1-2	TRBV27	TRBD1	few	CASSFAGGYGYTF	TGTGCCAGCAGTTTCGCAGGGGGCTATGGCTACACCTTC
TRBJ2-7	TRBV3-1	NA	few	CASSTTGTDAYEQYF	TGTGCCAGCAGCACGACCGGGACCGATGCCTACGAGCAGTACTTC
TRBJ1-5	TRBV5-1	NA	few	CASSPRGADSNQPQHF	TGCGCCAGCAGCCCCCGGGGGGCCGATAGCAATCAGCCCCAGCATTTT
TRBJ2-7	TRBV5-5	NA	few	CASSLLSRHSYEQYF	TGTGCCAGCAGCTTGCTTAGCAGGCACTCCTACGAGCAGTACTTC
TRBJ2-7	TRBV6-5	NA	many	CASSYTVTNEQYF	TGTGCCAGCAGTTACACGGTTACCAACGAGCAGTACTTC
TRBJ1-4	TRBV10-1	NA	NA	CASSESSSNEKLFF	TGCGCCAGCAGTGAATCGAGCTCGAATGAAAAACTGTTTTTT
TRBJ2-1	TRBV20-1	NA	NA	CSARDLGWDEQFF	TGCAGTGCTAGAGATCTGGGCTGGGATGAGCAGTTCTTC
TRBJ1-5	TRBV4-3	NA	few	CASSQAHGNQPQHF	TGCGCCAGCAGCCAAGCACATGGCAATCAGCCCCAGCATTTT
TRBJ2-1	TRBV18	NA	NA	CASSPWGSSYNEQFF	TGTGCCAGCTCACCATGGGGGAGCTCCTACAATGAGCAGTTCTTC
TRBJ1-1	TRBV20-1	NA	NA	CSALDRMNTEAFF	TGCAGTGCCTTGGACAGAATGAACACTGAAGCTTTCTTT
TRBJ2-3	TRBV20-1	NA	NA	CSVPKGGRDTQYF	TGCAGTGTCCCGAAGGGGGGCCGGGATACGCAGTATTTT
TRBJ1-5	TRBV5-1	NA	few	CASSLGTSNQPQHF	TGCGCCAGCAGCTTGGGGACAAGCAATCAGCCCCAGCATTTT
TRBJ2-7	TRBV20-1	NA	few	CSARDQANYEQYF	TGCAGTGCTAGAGATCAGGCTAACTACGAGCAGTACTTC
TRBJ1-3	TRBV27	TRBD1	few	CASSLPGQPGNTIYF	TGTGCCAGCAGTTTACCGGGACAGCCAGGAAACACCATATATTTT
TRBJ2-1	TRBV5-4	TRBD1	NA	CASSFDRVSDEQFF	TGTGCCAGCAGCTTCGACAGGGTTTCCGATGAGCAGTTCTTC
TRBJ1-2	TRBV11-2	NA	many	CASSLGLGAYGYTF	TGTGCCAGCAGCTTAGGTCTGGGGGCCTATGGCTACACCTTC
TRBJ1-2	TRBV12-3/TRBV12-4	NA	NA	CASKFQGVGGYTF	TGTGCCAGCAAATTTCAGGGAGTTGGGGGCTACACCTTC